These T cell receptor beta chains were read from a single sample in a study of tumor-infiltrating lymphocytes in localized non-small cell lung cancer. Repertoires were generated with immunoSEQ multiplex PCR, while TCRdb's copy carries only in-frame clones and drops some. This sample has roughly 9,200 clones, with around 80% found just once. The sample was uninvolved lung tissue not adjacent to the tumor. Receptors originate from a human donor with non-small cell lung cancer. Each CDR3 is given with its conserved first and last residue.

V gene,CDR3 protein
TRBV29-1,CSVAVSAGGNNEQYF
TRBV7-2,CASSLVGVGGYTF
TRBV18,CASSGTGSETQYF
TRBV6-5,CASSYGYSGNTIYF
TRBV29-1,CSVEAGRAYNEQFF
TRBV4-3,CASSRTQSNTQYF
TRBV28,CASRTDRVAFF
TRBV5-1,CASSQRSTSGTNNEQFF
TRBV7-9,CASTMTPYNEQFF
TRBV5-1,CASSLGGATSTDTQYF
TRBV21-1,CASSKGSSGISRNEQFF
TRBV27,CASSFRGPNTEAFF
TRBV25-1,CASRGRPFHEQYF
TRBV10-2,CASSSGLAGVDIYEQYF
TRBV19,CASSTSPRWPQHF
TRBV2,CASSEGSYEQYF
TRBV9,CASTREGVNIQYF
TRBV15,CATSRDRGLAGSTDTQYF
TRBV9,CASSGVGGGNTIYF
TRBV27,CASSSRLNTISGANVLTF
TRBV27,CASSSDYRERGPDTEAFF
TRBV6-1,CASGGGGRPSYEQYF
TRBV5-5,CASSFLPITGPSMNTEAFF
TRBV28,CASRGGSTDTQYF
TRBV7-3,CASSQEANQPQHF
TRBV15,CATSTSRGTGNYEQYF
TRBV6-1,CASSGRMMNTEAFF
TRBV2,CASSKLSGGSGDTQYF
TRBV2,CASSETLVAKNIQYF
TRBV5-1,CASSQQETQYF
TRBV10-3,CAISELVGSNYGYTF
TRBV9,CASSVLPGLSGAEAFF